This T cell receptor (beta chain) emerged from a study of cytomegalovirus exposure and HLA in healthy donors. Whole-study context: An earlier analysis identified fewer than 130 million unique TCR beta sequences in about 179 million T cells. HLA-typed donors were the source of tens of millions of unique TCRs, which an early data release held. General observations from the study: When analyzed later, a missense DCLRE1C variant was found to be linked to TCR beta V- and J-gene trimming. Investigators reported over 150 TCR beta chains as tied to cytomegalovirus.

CDR3 length: 17 amino acids. V was clipped by 7 bases and J by 4 bases; unmatched bases: 14. From germline, CDR1 is SGHTA and CDR2 FQGNSA. Amplification used 60 Vbeta primers and 13 Jbeta primers. Assay used: immunoSEQ multiplex PCR; TCRdb lists only in-frame clones, some missing. This table has tens of thousands of clones, 76% appearing once. Notes on this clone: Its matching antigen is unknown.

J is TRBJ2-3 and V is TRBV7-2; 10 bases agree with TRBD2. The material sequenced was PBMCs. This receptor was identified in a young man in good health and CMV-seropositive. In nucleotides, the CDR3 is TGTGCCAGCATCATCTCTTCTAGCGGGAGCATCCCAGATACGCAGTATTTT. This codes for CASIISSSGSIPDTQYF.